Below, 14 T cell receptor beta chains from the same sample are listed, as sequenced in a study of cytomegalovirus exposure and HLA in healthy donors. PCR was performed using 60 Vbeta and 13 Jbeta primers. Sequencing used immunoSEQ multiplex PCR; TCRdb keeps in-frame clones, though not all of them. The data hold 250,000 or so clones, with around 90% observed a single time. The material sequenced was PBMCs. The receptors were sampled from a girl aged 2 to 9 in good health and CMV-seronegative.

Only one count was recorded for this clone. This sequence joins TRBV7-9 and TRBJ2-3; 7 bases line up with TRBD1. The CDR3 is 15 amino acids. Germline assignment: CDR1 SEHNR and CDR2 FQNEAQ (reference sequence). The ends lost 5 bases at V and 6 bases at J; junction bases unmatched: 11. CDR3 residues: CASSKEQGRRDTQYF. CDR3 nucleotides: TGTGCCAGCAGCAAAGAACAGGGGCGGCGGGATACGCAGTATTTT.

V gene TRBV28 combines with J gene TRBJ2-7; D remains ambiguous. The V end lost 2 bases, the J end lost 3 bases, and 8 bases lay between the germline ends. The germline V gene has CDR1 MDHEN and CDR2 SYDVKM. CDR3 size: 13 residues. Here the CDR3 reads CASSLGQFYEQYF. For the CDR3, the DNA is TGTGCCAGCAGTTTAGGGCAGTTCTACGAGCAGTACTTC.

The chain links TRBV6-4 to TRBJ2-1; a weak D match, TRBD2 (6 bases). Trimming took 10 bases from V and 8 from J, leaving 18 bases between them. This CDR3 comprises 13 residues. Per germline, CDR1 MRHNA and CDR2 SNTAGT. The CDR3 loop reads CATREVGSDEQFF. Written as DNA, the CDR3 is TGTGCCACCAGGGAGGTCGGGAGCGATGAGCAGTTCTTC.

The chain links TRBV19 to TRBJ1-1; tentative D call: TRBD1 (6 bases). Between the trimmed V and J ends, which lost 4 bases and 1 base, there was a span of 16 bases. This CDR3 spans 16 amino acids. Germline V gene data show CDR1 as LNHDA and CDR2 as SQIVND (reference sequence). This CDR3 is CASSTVRGPANTEAFF. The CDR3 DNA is TGTGCCAGTAGTACGGTCAGGGGCCCTGCGAACACTGAAGCTTTCTTT.

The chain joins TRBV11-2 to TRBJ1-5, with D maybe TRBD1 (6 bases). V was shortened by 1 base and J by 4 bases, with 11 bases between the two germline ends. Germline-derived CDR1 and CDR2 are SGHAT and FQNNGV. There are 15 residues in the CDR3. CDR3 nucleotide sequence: TGTGCCAGCAGCTTAGCAGGGGCGGAGAATCAGCCCCAGCATTTT. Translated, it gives CASSLAGAENQPQHF.

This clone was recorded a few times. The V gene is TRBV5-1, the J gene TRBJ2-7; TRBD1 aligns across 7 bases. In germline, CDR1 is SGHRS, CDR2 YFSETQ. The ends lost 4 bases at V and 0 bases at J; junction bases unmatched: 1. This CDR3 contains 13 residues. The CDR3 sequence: CASSAGGSYEQYF. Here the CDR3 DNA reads TGCGCCAGCAGCGCAGGGGGCTCCTACGAGCAGTACTTC. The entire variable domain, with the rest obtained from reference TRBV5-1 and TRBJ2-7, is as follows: KAGVTQTPRYLIKTRGQQVTLSCSPISGHRSVSWYQQTPGQGLQFLFEYFSETQRNKGNFPGRFSGRQFSNSRSEMNVSTLELGDSALYLCASSAGGSYEQYFGPGTRLTVT.

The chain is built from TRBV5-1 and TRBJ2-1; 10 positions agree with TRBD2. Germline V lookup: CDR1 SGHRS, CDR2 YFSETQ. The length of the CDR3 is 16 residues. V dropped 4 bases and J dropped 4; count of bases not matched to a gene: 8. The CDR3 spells CASSGRETSGYNEQFF. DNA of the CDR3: TGCGCCAGCAGCGGGCGGGAGACTAGCGGGTACAATGAGCAGTTCTTC.

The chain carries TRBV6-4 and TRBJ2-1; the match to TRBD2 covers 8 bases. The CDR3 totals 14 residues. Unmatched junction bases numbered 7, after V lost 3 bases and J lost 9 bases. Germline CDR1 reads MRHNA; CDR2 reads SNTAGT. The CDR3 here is CASSEREDISEQFF. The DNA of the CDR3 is TGTGCCAGCAGTGAGCGGGAGGATATCAGTGAGCAGTTCTTC.

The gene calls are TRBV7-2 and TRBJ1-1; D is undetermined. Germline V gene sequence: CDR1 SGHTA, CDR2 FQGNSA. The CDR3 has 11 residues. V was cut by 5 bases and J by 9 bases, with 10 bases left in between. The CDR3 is CASSPLLQAFF. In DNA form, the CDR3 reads TGTGCCAGCAGCCCCCTACTCCAAGCTTTCTTT.

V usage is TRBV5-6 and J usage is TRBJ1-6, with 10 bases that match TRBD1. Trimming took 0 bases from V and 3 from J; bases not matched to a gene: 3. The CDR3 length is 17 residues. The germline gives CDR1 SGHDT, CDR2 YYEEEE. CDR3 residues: CASSLGTGGNYNSPLHF. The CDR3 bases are TGTGCCAGCAGCTTGGGGACAGGGGGGAACTATAATTCACCCCTCCACTTT.

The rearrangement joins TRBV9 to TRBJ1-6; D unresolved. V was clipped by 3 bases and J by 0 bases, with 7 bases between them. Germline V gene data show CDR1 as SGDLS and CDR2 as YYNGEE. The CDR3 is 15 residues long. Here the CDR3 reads CASSDGSSYNSPLHF. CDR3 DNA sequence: TGTGCCAGCAGCGACGGGAGCTCCTATAATTCACCCCTCCACTTT.

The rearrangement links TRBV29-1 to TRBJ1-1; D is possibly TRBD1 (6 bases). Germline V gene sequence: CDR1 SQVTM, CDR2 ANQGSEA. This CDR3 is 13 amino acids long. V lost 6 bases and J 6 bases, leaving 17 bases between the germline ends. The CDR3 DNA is TGCAGCGTAGGGGTTGGGGAGGGGGCTGAAGCTTTCTTT. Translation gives CSVGVGEGAEAFF.

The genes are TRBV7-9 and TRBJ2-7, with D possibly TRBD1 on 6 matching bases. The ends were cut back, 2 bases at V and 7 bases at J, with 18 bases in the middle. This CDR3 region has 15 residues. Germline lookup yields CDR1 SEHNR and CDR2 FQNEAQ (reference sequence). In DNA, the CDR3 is TGTGCCAGCAGCTTACTTCCCGACAGGTCGGAAGAGCAGTACTTC. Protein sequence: CASSLLPDRSEEQYF.

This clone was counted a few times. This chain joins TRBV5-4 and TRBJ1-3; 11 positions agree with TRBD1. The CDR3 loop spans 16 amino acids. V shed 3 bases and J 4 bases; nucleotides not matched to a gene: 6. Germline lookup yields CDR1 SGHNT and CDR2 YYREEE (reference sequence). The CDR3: CASSSGQGAKGNTIYF. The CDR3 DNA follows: TGTGCCAGCAGCTCCGGACAGGGGGCGAAAGGAAACACCATATATTTT.